This T cell receptor beta chain was recovered during a study of blood T cells in healthy people across ages (dated by TCRdb to 2013 to 2016). Background for the entire study: Template switching captured roughly one uniquely barcoded TCR beta cDNA molecule per two T cells in model experiments. Age-related changes in TCR beta repertoire diversity were measured in the study by deep sequencing normalized with unique cDNA molecular identifiers. Donors were grouped into four age groups: young (average roughly 16 years), middle-aged (about 38), aged (about 59) and long-lived (about 82). To avoid experimental bias, donors of different ages were distributed randomly across sequencing lanes. Two additional independent replicas of 1 million unique cDNA reads from the same blood draw were analyzed for two donors (one aged 18 to 30 and one aged 80 or older).

Donors were 39 systemically healthy Caucasian individuals from Russia aged roughly 6 to 90 years. Each donor gave 9 to 10 milliliters of peripheral blood, collected into EDTA-treated Vacutainer tubes. Ficoll-Paque density-gradient centrifugation was used to isolate PBMCs, with at least 7 million obtained per sample. Trizol reagent was used to extract total RNA from PBMCs, with at least 5.5 micrograms per sample. For every donor, flow cytometry on a PBMC aliquot measured the percentage of naive CD45RAhigh/CD27high T cells. Overall study results and their limits: The long-lived group showed more naive CD4+ T cells, fewer expanded clones and increased TCR diversity than the aged group, suggesting age selection. Because profiling used bulk unsorted PBMCs, naive and antigen-experienced compartments could not be compared conclusively. Donor CMV infection status was unknown, potentially confounding age-related changes in expanded clonotypes. Observed TCR beta diversity per million T cells fell roughly linearly with age, and a significant reduction was already apparent by age around 39. A strong correlation was found between observed TCR beta diversity and the percentage of naive T cells measured by flow cytometry. Total diversity estimates from one million sequenced T cells were considered lower bounds and underestimates.

This clonotype was detected only a few times. The antigen this receptor binds is unknown. Per-nucleotide qualities are absent, and no much larger clonotype sits a single base away. The library was obtained by 5' RACE. Sequenced on an Illumina HiSeq 2500. A second PCR of roughly 6 to 11 cycles was run with a J-beta primer mix and a sample-barcoded 5' primer. A template-switch 5' adaptor carrying 12 random nucleotides introduced a unique molecular identifier onto each TCR beta cDNA molecule. At least 2.5 million CDR3-containing paired-end reads were obtained from each sample. First-strand cDNA was synthesized from all RNA with the Mint cDNA synthesis kit, primed by a TRBC-specific oligonucleotide. Following uracil-DNA glycosylase treatment, a first 18-cycle PCR with universal primers M1SS and BC2_uni_R was performed on all cDNA. Concerning the study's data processing: Each sample was normalized by randomly selecting 1 million high-quality reads, each carrying a distinct molecular identifier. Reads with shared molecular identifiers were discarded instead of being binned into consensus sequences. MiTCR, with a Q25 quality threshold and the strictest error-elimination algorithm, was used for CDR3 identification, clonotype clustering and error correction. A nonparametric unseen species model with Euler transformation was used to estimate a lower bound on total TCR beta diversity. TCRdb handled the public reads itself, with Q25 trimming in fastp and clone calling in MiXCR, and kept productive beta chains. Each CDR3 protein gets just one entry, which takes the most common genes and DNA from the rows behind it. The V and J calls and clone size come from TCRdb's table, not from the authors' own analysis. The sample yields around 1,500,000 distinct CDR3 sequences; approximately 42% were counted once. The ten largest clones represent 7% to 9% of the sample.

The V end loses 3 bases and the J end loses 4 bases, and a stretch of 16 bases separates them. Spanning cysteine to phenylalanine, the CDR3 consists of 15 amino acids. CDR3 DNA only is kept here, 45 bases in frame from base 1. From the germline V gene, CDR1 is SNHLY and CDR2 is FYNNEI. Recombination joined TRBV2 with TRBJ2-7; the D gene is possibly TRBD1 or TRBD2, with 6 bases matching each. Sequenced input: blood. The sequence derives from a woman between 18 and 30 years old in good health. This receptor carries the CDR3 CASSEHGGSLYEQYF. At the DNA level, the sequence is TGTGCCAGCAGTGAGCACGGGGGCTCCCTTTACGAGCAGTACTTC.